These 13 T cell receptor beta chains share one sample of origin, sequenced in a study of cytomegalovirus exposure and HLA in healthy donors. It was with 60 Vbeta and 13 Jbeta primers that the PCR ran. Generated by immunoSEQ multiplex PCR, the TCRdb table keeps only in-frame clones and is missing some. This sample yields 110,000 to 150,000 clones, of which roughly 83% are seen a single time; about 3.4% belongs to the top ten. The sequenced sample was PBMCs. The receptors shown here come from a female donor in good health and CMV-seronegative.

A single count supports this clone. The V gene is TRBV6-4, the J gene TRBJ2-2; D perhaps matches TRBD1 (5 bases). Germline V gene sequence: CDR1 MRHNA, CDR2 SNTAGT. The CDR3 has 14 residues. The ends were cut back, 5 bases at V and 1 base at J, with 8 bases in the middle. CDR3 sequence: CASSFDRNTGELFF. As DNA, the CDR3 is TGTGCCAGCAGTTTCGACAGGAACACCGGGGAGCTGTTTTTT.

The gene calls are TRBV5-1 and TRBJ2-7; D is perhaps TRBD2 (6 bases). Trimming shortened V by 9 bases and J by 5 bases, and 15 bases separated the two germline ends. This CDR3 has 12 amino acids. Germline lookup yields CDR1 SGHRS and CDR2 YFSETQ. CDR3 in DNA: TGCGCCACCTCCCTTTGGGGGGACGAGCAGTACTTC. Residues: CATSLWGDEQYF.

The chain is built from TRBV28 and TRBJ1-4; TRBD1 is a possible D gene (5 bases). This CDR3 is 14 amino acids long. Trimming shortened V by 2 bases and J by 8 bases, and 12 bases separated the two germline ends. Germline V gene lookup returns CDR1 MDHEN and CDR2 SYDVKM. The CDR3 loop is CASSLPQGGEKLFF. CDR3 nucleotides: TGTGCCAGCAGTTTACCTCAGGGAGGGGAAAAACTGTTTTTT.

The sample holds a few counts of this clone. This chain connects TRBV7-3 to TRBJ2-3; D remains ambiguous. Germline-derived CDR1 and CDR2 are SGHTA and FQGTGA. The ends were cut back, 5 bases at V and 1 base at J, with 7 bases in the middle. The CDR3 covers 13 residues. CDR3 amino acids: CASSAPGTDTQYF. As DNA, the CDR3 is TGTGCCAGCAGCGCACCGGGCACAGATACGCAGTATTTT.

The V call is TRBV5-1, the J call TRBJ1-4; D may be TRBD1 (6 bases). Germline loops: CDR1 SGHRS, CDR2 YFSETQ. The CDR3 has 13 residues. V lost 4 bases, J lost 8 bases, and 12 bases lay in between. The CDR3 nucleotides are TGCGCCAGCAGCAGGGGGACACGCGAAAAACTGTTTTTT. This sequence encodes CASSRGTREKLFF.

The J gene is TRBJ1-1, the V gene TRBV2, with TRBD1 identical over 8 bases. The germline V gene encodes CDR1 SNHLY and CDR2 FYNNEI. Losses at the gene ends were 5 bases for V and 7 bases for J; bases not matched to a gene: 9. The CDR3 spans 14 residues. The CDR3 DNA is TGTGCCAGCAGTTTTTCCGGACAGGGCGGTGAAGCTTTCTTT. This sequence encodes CASSFSGQGGEAFF.

The chain couples TRBV19 to TRBJ1-5; 8 bases agree with TRBD1. CDR3 size: 14 residues. Germline V lookup: CDR1 LNHDA, CDR2 SQIVND (reference sequence). The ends lost 5 bases at V and 5 bases at J; junction bases unmatched: 5. CDR3 in amino acids: CASSPQGEDQPQHF. The CDR3 DNA reads TGTGCCAGTAGTCCACAGGGGGAGGATCAGCCCCAGCATTTT.

Only one count was recorded for this clone. This chain connects TRBV6-6 to TRBJ2-5; no firm D call. V lost 4 bases and J 5 bases, leaving 8 bases between the germline ends. The V gene's germline CDR1 is MNHNY and CDR2 SVGAGI (reference sequence). CDR3 length: 12 residues. In DNA, the CDR3 is TGTGCCAGCAGTTCCGTACGGGAGACCCAGTACTTC. Translation: CASSSVRETQYF.

This clone has a handful of counts. The chain has TRBV28 and TRBJ1-6, with 7 bases identical to TRBD1. The germline gives CDR1 MDHEN, CDR2 SYDVKM. This CDR3 spans 19 amino acids. V dropped 2 bases and J dropped 0; count of bases not matched to a gene: 10. The CDR3 coding sequence is TGTGCCAGCAGTTTAAGGGGCGGGACAGATAACTCCTATAATTCACCCCTCCACTTT. It encodes CASSLRGGTDNSYNSPLHF.

This clone was detected once. This chain connects TRBV5-4 to TRBJ2-5; 7 nucleotides match TRBD1. Germline CDR1 SGHNT, CDR2 YYREEE (reference sequence). J gave up 1 base and V 4 bases, and 7 bases lay outside the gene matches. The CDR3 loop spans 15 amino acids. CDR3 residues: CASSDRTGVQETQYF. As DNA, the CDR3 is TGTGCCAGCAGCGACAGAACAGGGGTCCAAGAGACCCAGTACTTC.

The J gene is TRBJ1-2, the V gene TRBV10-3; 8 bases agree with TRBD1. The V and J ends lost 0 bases and 6 bases, in that order; junction bases with no gene match: 3. Germline lookup yields CDR1 ENHRY and CDR2 SYGVKD. The CDR3 extends over 14 amino acids. The CDR3 protein is CAISESNRGDGYTF. CDR3 sequence (DNA): TGTGCCATCAGTGAGTCGAACAGGGGGGATGGCTACACCTTC.

The chain couples TRBV30 to TRBJ1-2, with no clear D. CDR3 length equals 13 residues. Trimming stripped 0 bases from V and 4 bases from J, with 9 bases between. Germline V gene lookup returns CDR1 GTSNPN and CDR2 SVGIG (reference sequence). CDR3 nucleotides: TGTGCCTGGAGTGTATTGGCAAGCTATGGCTACACCTTC. Its translation: CAWSVLASYGYTF.

The chain combines TRBV11-3 with TRBJ2-1, with TRBD2 matching over 8 bases. The V gene end was trimmed by 9 bases and the J gene end by 9 bases; junction bases not matched to a gene: 4. The CDR3 totals 11 residues. The germline V gene has CDR1 SGHNT and CDR2 YENEEA. CDR3 DNA: TGTGCCAGTGGGACTAGGGGTGAGCAGTTCTTC. Its translation is CASGTRGEQFF.